Following are 32 T cell receptor beta chains from one sample sequenced in a study of blood T cell repertoires in COVID-19. The repertoire was sequenced with immunoSEQ multiplex PCR; TCRdb's copy has only in-frame clones and lacks some. The sample comprises fewer than 250,000 clones, 65% to 90% of which are singletons, and 3.5% to 4% rests with the top ten. Material: PBMCs or T cells enriched from blood (not recorded which). All receptors derive from a woman aged 40 to 50 with acute COVID-19.

The gene calls are TRBV19 and TRBJ2-7; 9 bases line up with TRBD1. The germline CDR1 and CDR2 sequences are LNHDA and SQIVND (reference sequence). The CDR3 runs 14 residues. Trimming removed 4 bases from V and 0 bases from J; junction bases left unmatched: 1. The CDR3 loop is CASSKTGGSYEQYF. In DNA form, the CDR3 reads TGTGCCAGTAGTAAGACAGGGGGCTCCTACGAGCAGTACTTC.

The genes are TRBV12-3 or TRBV12-4 and TRBJ1-3; D unclear. This CDR3 is built from 11 residues. The V end lost 7 bases, the J end lost 8 bases, and 9 bases lay between the germline ends. The DNA for the CDR3 is TGTGCCAGCACCCCGAGGGACACCATATATTTT. Translation: CASTPRDTIYF.

CDR3 nucleotides: TGTGCCAGCAGCTTCACCGGGACTAACACAGATACGCAGTATTTT. Protein product: CASSFTGTNTDTQYF. V gene TRBV7-9 combines with J gene TRBJ2-3, with TRBD2 matching 7 bases. The CDR3 consists of 15 residues. The V gene's germline CDR1 is SEHNR and CDR2 FQNEAQ (reference sequence). V gave up 3 bases and J gave up 2 bases; unmatched junction bases: 5.

The genes are TRBV11-2 and TRBJ1-6, with 9 bases aligning to TRBD1. The CDR3 is made up of 14 amino acids. Germline CDR1 is SGHAT and CDR2 is FQNNGV. The ends lost 3 bases at V and 6 bases at J; junction bases unmatched: 0. CDR3 nucleotides: TGTGCCAGCAGCTTGGACAGGGGTAATTCACCCCTCCACTTT. Translation: CASSLDRGNSPLHF. Filled out from reference TRBV11-2 and TRBJ1-6, the complete variable domain reads EAGVAQSPRYKIIEKRQSVAFWCNPISGHATLYWYQQILGQGPKLLIQFQNNGVVDDSQLPKDRFSAERLKGVDSTLKIQPAKLEDSAVYLCASSLDRGNSPLHFGNGTRLTVT.

This clone turned up a few times. CDR3 residues: CASSDGTTYEQYF. The CDR3 DNA sequence: TGTGCCAGTAGTGATGGGACAACCTACGAGCAGTACTTC. This rearrangement joins TRBV19 to TRBJ2-7; TRBD1 might be the D (6 bases). V lost 5 bases and J 2 bases, leaving 10 bases between the germline ends. Germline CDR1 and CDR2: LNHDA and SQIVND (reference sequence). The length of the CDR3 is 13 residues.

This chain connects TRBV12-3 or TRBV12-4 to TRBJ1-1; D is undetermined. This CDR3 is 13 amino acids long. V dropped 5 bases and J dropped 5 bases, with 12 bases sitting between them. Here the CDR3 DNA reads TGTGCCAGCAGTGTGGGAGGTTTAACTGAAGCTTTCTTT. Its protein is CASSVGGLTEAFF.

The V gene is TRBV19, the J gene TRBJ2-2; no clear D gene. The CDR3 loop spans 14 amino acids. The ends were cut back, 1 base at V and 4 bases at J, with 7 bases in the middle. CDR1 LNHDA and CDR2 SQIVND come from the germline V gene (reference sequence). The CDR3 bases are TGTGCCAGTAGTATAGTTGGCTTCACCGGGGAGCTGTTTTTT. Residues: CASSIVGFTGELFF.

The chain joins TRBV4-1 to TRBJ2-7, with a weak D call TRBD1 (6 bases). Germline V gene data show CDR1 as MGHRA and CDR2 as YSYEKL. The ends were cut back, 1 base at V and 5 bases at J, with 12 bases in the middle. There are 14 residues in the CDR3. The CDR3 reads CASSQVGTQHEQYF. The CDR3 coding sequence is TGCGCCAGCAGCCAAGTGGGGACACAGCACGAGCAGTACTTC.

The V gene is TRBV6-5, the J gene TRBJ1-5; no definite D call. The CDR3 is 15 residues long. Germline values: CDR1 MNHEY, CDR2 SVGAGI. V lost 0 bases and J lost 1, with 7 bases in between. CDR3 in amino acids: CASSYSAASNQPQHF. The CDR3 coding sequence is TGTGCCAGCAGTTACTCGGCGGCAAGCAATCAGCCCCAGCATTTT.

The V call is TRBV19, the J call TRBJ2-3, with 9 bases matching TRBD2. The germline CDR1 and CDR2 sequences are LNHDA and SQIVND (reference sequence). The CDR3 spans 19 residues. After removal of 3 bases from V and 1 base from J, the junction contained 14 bases not matched to a gene. CDR3 protein: CASSIRLAGFRWGTDTQYF. CDR3 sequence (DNA): TGTGCCAGTAGTATTAGGCTAGCGGGATTTCGATGGGGCACAGATACGCAGTATTTT.

The J gene is TRBJ2-7, the V gene TRBV9; 9 nucleotides align to TRBD2. The ends lost 4 bases at V and 5 bases at J; junction bases unmatched: 4. The CDR3 contains 13 residues. Germline assignment: CDR1 SGDLS and CDR2 YYNGEE. The CDR3 is CASSPGTSNEQYF. The CDR3 DNA is TGTGCCAGCAGCCCCGGGACTAGCAACGAGCAGTACTTC.

The chain joins TRBV9 to TRBJ2-2; the match to TRBD2 covers 9 bases. Germline assignment: CDR1 SGDLS and CDR2 YYNGEE. This CDR3 spans 16 amino acids. J lost 4 bases, V lost 4 bases, and 8 bases had no gene match. The CDR3: CASSLRGLAGTGELFF. CDR3 DNA sequence: TGTGCCAGCAGCCTCCGGGGACTAGCAGGCACCGGGGAGCTGTTTTTT.

V usage is TRBV5-6 and J usage is TRBJ1-4, with unresolved D. V lost 0 bases, J lost 11 bases, and 11 bases lay in between. This CDR3 has 13 amino acids. CDR1 and CDR2 from the germline V gene are SGHDT and YYEEEE. The DNA of the CDR3 is TGTGCCAGCAGCTTGGGAAGCGGGAGGAAACTGTTTTTT. Its translation: CASSLGSGRKLFF.

V and J are TRBV10-2 and TRBJ2-6, with 9 bases aligning to TRBD2. V was clipped by 2 bases and J by 2 bases; unmatched bases: 7. In germline, CDR1 is WSHSY, CDR2 SAAADI. CDR3 length: 18 residues. The CDR3 DNA reads TGCGCCAGCAGTGAGGCGGTGCGGGAGGGCCCTGGGGCCAACGTCCTGACTTTC. It yields the protein CASSEAVREGPGANVLTF.

J is TRBJ1-1 and V is TRBV6-5; the match to TRBD1 covers 8 bases. The CDR3 is 13 amino acids. Trimming removed 6 bases from V and 4 bases from J; junction bases left unmatched: 4. The germline CDR1 and CDR2 sequences are MNHEY and SVGAGI. The CDR3 DNA reads TGTGCCAGCAGATTCACAGGGGGCACTGAAGCTTTCTTT. Translated: CASRFTGGTEAFF.

The V and J genes are TRBV5-1 and TRBJ2-1; 9 bases align to TRBD2. The germline CDR1 and CDR2 sequences are SGHRS and YFSETQ. CDR3 size: 16 residues. J gave up 0 bases and V 2 bases, and 3 bases lay outside the gene matches. This CDR3 reads CASSFRGRASYNEQFF. CDR3 DNA sequence: TGCGCCAGCAGCTTCCGCGGGAGGGCCTCCTACAATGAGCAGTTCTTC.

The chain links TRBV13 to TRBJ2-1, with 9 bases matching TRBD1. The CDR3 has 16 residues. Germline V CDR1 and CDR2: PRHDT, FYEKMQ (reference sequence). V shed 1 base, J shed 9 bases, and the junction held 10 bases outside the gene matches. CDR3 nucleotides: TGTGCCAGCAGCTTAGTTGGGACAGGGATTATCGGTGAGCAGTTCTTC. This translates into CASSLVGTGIIGEQFF.

This clone showed up just a few times. This chain connects TRBV18 to TRBJ2-3; D uncertain. V was trimmed by 3 bases and J by 2 bases, leaving 12 bases between them. Germline V gene data show CDR1 as KGHSH and CDR2 as LQKENI. This CDR3 has 15 amino acids. CDR3 nucleotides: TGTGCCAGCTCACCGGGCCTAAGCACCACAGATACGCAGTATTTT. Translation: CASSPGLSTTDTQYF.

The V gene is TRBV23-1, the J gene TRBJ2-1; tentative D call: TRBD2 (6 bases). TRBV23-1 is an ORF, with its function uncertain. V gave up 2 bases and J gave up 0 bases, with 23 bases separating them. This CDR3 comprises 20 residues. The DNA of the CDR3 is TGCGCCAGCAGTCAAGGGGACTGGAGAGAAAAGCGGTACTCCTACAATGAGCAGTTCTTC. Protein sequence: CASSQGDWREKRYSYNEQFF.

The chain recombines TRBV4-3 with TRBJ2-2, with 7 bases lining up with TRBD1. V shed 0 bases, J shed 1 base, and the junction held 2 bases outside the gene matches. This CDR3 has 16 residues. The germline gives CDR1 LGHNA, CDR2 YSLEER. The CDR3 here is CASSQDGTVNTGELFF. CDR3 DNA sequence: TGCGCCAGCAGCCAAGATGGGACAGTGAACACCGGGGAGCTGTTTTTT.

The V and J genes are TRBV19 and TRBJ1-1; possible D gene TRBD1, 5 bases. Germline assignment: CDR1 LNHDA and CDR2 SQIVND (reference sequence). This CDR3 is built from 14 residues. Trimming left V 7 bases short and J 0 bases short, with 12 bases between. The DNA for the CDR3 is TGTGCCAGTAAGCAGGGCAGGATGAACACTGAAGCTTTCTTT. It codes for CASKQGRMNTEAFF.

This chain links TRBV27 with TRBJ2-6; 9 bases are a match to TRBD1. With 6 bases clipped from V and 2 bases from J, the junction kept 8 bases outside the gene matches. The germline V gene encodes CDR1 MNHEY and CDR2 SMNVEV (reference sequence). CDR3 size: 17 residues. Written as DNA, the CDR3 is TGTGCCAGCAGCCCGGGACAGGGTGTAACTGGGGCCAACGTCCTGACTTTC. As protein: CASSPGQGVTGANVLTF.

This CDR3 is CASSWGGTEHGYTF. CDR3 in DNA: TGTGCCAGTAGTTGGGGAGGGACCGAGCATGGCTACACCTTC. The rearrangement links TRBV19 to TRBJ1-2; D is possibly TRBD1 (5 bases). Trimming stripped 5 bases from V and 6 bases from J, with 16 bases between. The CDR3 extends over 14 amino acids. The V gene's germline CDR1 is LNHDA and CDR2 SQIVND (reference sequence).

This chain joins TRBV4-1 and TRBJ1-2; D is perhaps TRBD1 (5 bases). V was clipped by 3 bases and J by 2 bases, with 7 bases between them. Germline CDR1 MGHRA, CDR2 YSYEKL. This CDR3 contains 13 residues. The DNA for the CDR3 is TGCGCCAGCAGCCAGCAGGGAAACTATGGCTACACCTTC. Translating gives CASSQQGNYGYTF.

This chain joins TRBV28 and TRBJ2-6, with D unclear. The V and J ends lost 3 bases and 0 bases respectively, with 9 bases between them. CDR1 is MDHEN and CDR2 is SYDVKM in the germline V gene. The CDR3 is made up of 16 amino acids. Here the CDR3 reads CASSFSRSSGANVLTF. Written as DNA, the CDR3 is TGTGCCAGCAGTTTTAGCCGGAGCTCTGGGGCCAACGTCCTGACTTTC. Drawing the rest from reference TRBV28 and TRBJ2-6, the complete variable domain is DVKVTQSSRYLVKRTGEKVFLECVQDMDHENMFWYRQDPGLGLRLIYFSYDVKMKEKGDIPEGYSVSREKKERFSLILESASTNQTSMYLCASSFSRSSGANVLTFGAGSRLTVL.

This sequence joins TRBV11-2 and TRBJ2-5; D may be TRBD2 (6 bases). This CDR3 spans 13 amino acids. The ends were cut back, 5 bases at V and 9 bases at J, with 16 bases in the middle. Germline CDR1 and CDR2: SGHAT and FQNNGV. The CDR3 coding sequence is TGTGCCAGCAGCCGGGACTCCCCTACCTCCCAGTACTTC. Translating gives CASSRDSPTSQYF.

V is TRBV7-2 and J is TRBJ2-5; D is perhaps TRBD1 (6 bases). The germline V and J ends were trimmed by 5 bases and 4 bases, with 17 bases remaining between them. The germline CDR1 and CDR2 sequences are SGHTA and FQGNSA. The CDR3 contains 15 residues. This CDR3 reads CASSTREGVGETQYF. In DNA, the CDR3 is TGTGCCAGCAGCACCCGAGAGGGGGTAGGAGAGACCCAGTACTTC.

V usage is TRBV28 and J usage is TRBJ1-5; D call uncertain. This CDR3 is 13 amino acids long. The V end lost 4 bases, the J end lost 4 bases, and 8 bases lay between the germline ends. Looked up from germline, CDR1 is MDHEN and CDR2 is SYDVKM. The CDR3 protein is CASSSGWNQPQHF. The CDR3 nucleotides are TGTGCCAGCAGTTCCGGGTGGAATCAGCCCCAGCATTTT.

The chain employs TRBV7-9 and TRBJ1-2; TRBD1 matches at 7 bases. There are 14 residues in the CDR3. Trimming cost V 1 base and J 4 bases; bases outside gene matches: 3. Germline values: CDR1 SEHNR, CDR2 FQNEAQ (reference sequence). CDR3 bases: TGTGCCAGCAGCTTAGTAGACAGGGCCTATGGCTACACCTTC. Amino acids: CASSLVDRAYGYTF.

This clone was seen a single time. The chain recombines TRBV5-4 with TRBJ2-5; 8 bases line up with TRBD1. The J segment lost 4 bases and the V segment lost 4 bases, leaving 6 bases of the junction unmatched. The CDR3 extends over 14 amino acids. Germline CDR1 and CDR2: SGHNT and YYREEE (reference sequence). As DNA, the CDR3 is TGTGCCAGCAGCACGCGGACAGGGTCAGAGACCCAGTACTTC. This translates into CASSTRTGSETQYF.

The chain recombines TRBV3-1 (or the pseudogene TRBV3-2) with TRBJ2-7; 11 bases line up with TRBD1. Looked up from germline, CDR1 is LGHDT and CDR2 is YNNKEL (reference sequence). CDR3 length: 12 amino acids. V shed 4 bases, J shed 11 bases, and the junction held 4 bases outside the gene matches. CDR3 residues: CASSLGQGDKYF. The CDR3 nucleotides are TGTGCCAGCAGCCTGGGACAGGGGGACAAGTACTTC.

J is TRBJ2-1 and V is TRBV2; 10 nucleotides match TRBD1. The germline gives CDR1 SNHLY, CDR2 FYNNEI. This CDR3 has 15 residues. The ends lost 7 bases at V and 7 bases at J; junction bases unmatched: 10. The CDR3 here is CASISGTGVWNEQFF. CDR3 nucleotides: TGTGCCAGCATTTCCGGGACAGGGGTGTGGAATGAGCAGTTCTTC.